This T cell receptor (beta chain) was profiled in a study of shared clonotypes between healthy human individuals. Broader study findings: Estimated clonotype richness was generally higher in naive than memory subsets.

The CDR3 contains 16 residues. V trimming: 0 bases; J trimming: 4 bases; junction bases outside the gene matches: 7. From germline, CDR1 is SGHTA and CDR2 FQGNSA. CD8 cells regarded as naive lacked CD45RO, were positively chosen for CCR7, and omitted terminally differentiated effector memory CD45RA+ cells. As for this clone: What it recognizes is unknown.

The table came from immunoSEQ multiplex PCR; TCRdb's copy has only in-frame clones and leaves some out. The sample carries roughly 2,000,000 clones, about 95% recorded once. The clonotype originates from a man between 18 and 29 years old in good health. Sequenced input: naive CD8+ T cells sorted from blood. The rearrangement joins TRBV7-2 to TRBJ2-5; 8 nucleotides align to TRBD2. CDR3 loop: CASSLASGAGVETQYF. The CDR3, as DNA: TGTGCCAGCAGCTTAGCTAGCGGGGCGGGAGTAGAGACCCAGTACTTC.